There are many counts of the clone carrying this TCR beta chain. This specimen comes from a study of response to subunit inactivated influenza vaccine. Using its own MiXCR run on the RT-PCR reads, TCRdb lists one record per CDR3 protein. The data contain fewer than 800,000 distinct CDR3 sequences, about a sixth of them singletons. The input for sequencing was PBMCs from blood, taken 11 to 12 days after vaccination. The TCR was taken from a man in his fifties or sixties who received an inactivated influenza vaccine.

In DNA form, the CDR3 reads TGTGCCAGCAGCTCCTACAGGGGATCGAACACTGAAGCTTTCTTT. Translation: CASSSYRGSNTEAFF. V usage is TRBV7-9 and J usage is TRBJ1-1; TRBD1 matches at 7 bases. Trimming took 4 bases from V and 1 from J; bases not matched to a gene: 6. The CDR3 has 15 residues. Per germline, CDR1 SEHNR and CDR2 FQNEAQ (reference sequence).